This paragraph covers one TCR beta chain sequence. Its antigen remains unknown. The source of the sample is a study of cytomegalovirus exposure and HLA in healthy donors. PCR involved 60 Vbeta and 13 Jbeta primers. Method: immunoSEQ multiplex PCR; TCRdb's copy keeps in-frame clones and lacks some. Of 150,000 to 200,000 clones in the sample, about four fifths were seen once. Points from the study as a whole: Reported performance of the classifier showed diagnosis of cytomegalovirus status with high specificity and sensitivity.

This clonotype originated in a man aged 18 to 30 in good health and CMV-seronegative. Sample: PBMCs.

The CDR3 loop reads CASSLGAGPLAKNIQYF. DNA for the CDR3: TGTGCCAGCAGCTTAGGGGCAGGTCCTCTAGCCAAAAACATTCAGTACTTC. The V and J genes are TRBV11-2 and TRBJ2-4; D remains ambiguous. Germline values: CDR1 SGHAT, CDR2 FQNNGV. V was pared by 1 base and J by 0 bases, with 13 bases between. The CDR3 has 17 amino acids.